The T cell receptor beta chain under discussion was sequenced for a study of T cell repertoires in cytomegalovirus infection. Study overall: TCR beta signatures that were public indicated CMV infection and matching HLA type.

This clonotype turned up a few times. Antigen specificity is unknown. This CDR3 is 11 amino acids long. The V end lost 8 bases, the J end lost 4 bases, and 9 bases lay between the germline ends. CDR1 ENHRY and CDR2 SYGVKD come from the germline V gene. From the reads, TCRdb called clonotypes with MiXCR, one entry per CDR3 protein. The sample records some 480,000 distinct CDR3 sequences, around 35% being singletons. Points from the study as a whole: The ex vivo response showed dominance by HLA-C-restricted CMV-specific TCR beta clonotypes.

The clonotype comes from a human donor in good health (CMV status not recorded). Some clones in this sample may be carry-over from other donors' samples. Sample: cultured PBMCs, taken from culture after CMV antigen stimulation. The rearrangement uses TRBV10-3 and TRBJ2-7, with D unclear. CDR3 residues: CAIGTVYEQYV. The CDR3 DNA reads TGTGCCATCGGAACAGTGTACGAGCAGTACGTC.